Following are 3 T cell receptor beta chains from one sample sequenced in a study of blood T cell repertoires in COVID-19. Using immunoSEQ multiplex PCR, the repertoire was profiled, and TCRdb retains in-frame clones only, with some absent. The data contain 200,000 to 250,000 clones, approximately 85% of them singletons. The sequencing input was peripheral blood. The receptors here all came from a man between 35 and 55 years old with acute or convalescent COVID-19.

V and J are TRBV24-1 and TRBJ1-2; D is perhaps TRBD1 (6 bases). This CDR3 comprises 13 residues. V was trimmed by 4 bases and J by 7 bases, leaving 12 bases between them. The germline V gene has CDR1 KGHDR and CDR2 SFDVKD. The DNA of the CDR3 is TGTGCCACCAGTGAGCAGGGGACGGCTGGCTACACCTTC. It is translated as CATSEQGTAGYTF.

The chain employs TRBV5-1 and TRBJ2-2; TRBD1 agrees at 9 bases. This CDR3 comprises 15 residues. CDR1 is SGHRS, CDR2 YFSETQ, per germline. J lost 4 bases, V lost 1 base, and 2 bases had no gene match. The CDR3 coding sequence is TGCGCCAGCAGCTTGTGGGACAGGGTCACCGGGGAGCTGTTTTTT. As protein: CASSLWDRVTGELFF.

J is TRBJ1-2 and V is TRBV25-1, with a possible D match to TRBD1 (6 bases). Germline CDR1 is MGHDK and CDR2 is SYGVNS. This CDR3 contains 18 residues. Between the trimmed V and J ends, which lost 6 bases and 0 bases, there was a span of 23 bases. CDR3 sequence (DNA): TGTGCCAGCAGACCCCCAGGGGAGGGGCGACACCCTAACTATGGCTACACCTTC. This gives the protein CASRPPGEGRHPNYGYTF.